The 21 T cell receptor beta chains listed next were all sequenced from one sample in a study of vaccination and CD4 T cells after COVID-19. Researchers used the Oncomine TCR Beta short-read assay to sequence DNA from cultured CD4+ T cells. One entry per CDR3 protein results from TCRdb running MiXCR on the PCR reads. The sample consists of over 10,000 distinct CDR3 sequences, approximately 51% of them appearing once. Treatment meaning: 10-day PBMC culture with coronavirus spike peptide pools or control peptides (ViraFEST assay). Which antigens these TCRs recognize remains unknown. Sequencing used CD4+ T cells from blood, cultured in vitro. The receptors come from a human donor who had recovered from COVID-19.

The sample holds a few counts of this clonotype. The rearrangement uses TRBV6-1 and TRBJ2-2; no reliable D call. Germline-derived CDR1 and CDR2 are MNHNS and SASEGT. CDR3 length: 15 residues. Deletions cut 2 bases from V and 1 base from J, with 8 bases between. The chain's CDR3 is CASSENAGNTGELFF. The DNA for the CDR3 is TGTGCCAGCAGTGAAAATGCAGGGAACACCGGGGAGCTGTTTTTT.

V is TRBV6-4 and J is TRBJ2-2; 9 nucleotides line up with TRBD2. CDR3 length: 18 residues. With 6 bases clipped from V and 6 bases from J, the junction kept 17 bases outside the gene matches. Germline CDR1 MRHNA, CDR2 SNTAGT. The DNA for the CDR3 is TGTGCCAGCAGATGGCGGCGGGAGGGCCCGGGTTGGGCCGGGGAGCTGTTTTTT. Translating gives CASRWRREGPGWAGELFF.

This chain links TRBV6-1 with TRBJ2-7; D possibly corresponds to TRBD1 (6 bases). The V gene's germline CDR1 is MNHNS and CDR2 SASEGT. The CDR3 length is 12 residues. V was cut by 6 bases and J by 2 bases, with 8 bases left in between. The CDR3 protein is CASSRQAYEQYF. As DNA, the CDR3 is TGTGCCAGCAGCCGACAGGCCTACGAGCAGTACTTC.

This clonotype has only a few counts. The chain couples TRBV20-1 to TRBJ2-1; maybe TRBD1 (5 bases). The V end lost 2 bases, the J end lost 5 bases, and 16 bases lay between the germline ends. This CDR3 contains 15 residues. In germline, CDR1 is DFQATT, CDR2 SNEGSKA (reference sequence). Written as DNA, the CDR3 is TGCAGTGCTAGATCGCAGGGTTTGGGCCACAATGAGCAGTTCTTC. Protein: CSARSQGLGHNEQFF.

In this sample, this clonotype turned up a few times. V and J are TRBV11-1 and TRBJ2-3, with a possible D match to TRBD2 (6 bases). This CDR3 has 16 residues. V lost 5 bases, J lost 2 bases, and 17 bases lay in between. Germline V lookup: CDR1 SGHAT, CDR2 FQDESV (reference sequence). The CDR3 spells CASSHRRAPPTDTQYF. The CDR3, as DNA: TGTGCCAGCAGCCACAGGAGGGCTCCCCCCACAGATACGCAGTATTTT.

By sample share, this clonotype is medium-sized (0.01 to 0.1%). The J gene is TRBJ2-5, the V gene TRBV10-3; D is unresolved. The CDR3 sequence is 13 residues long. Deletions cut 2 bases from V and 0 bases from J, with 4 bases between. The germline V gene has CDR1 ENHRY and CDR2 SYGVKD. The CDR3: CAISEGNQETQYF. The DNA for the CDR3 is TGTGCCATCAGTGAGGGAAACCAAGAGACCCAGTACTTC.

This clonotype has more than one count but fewer than ten. The chain is built from TRBV27 and TRBJ1-5, with unresolved D. The V end was cut by 5 bases, the J end by 9 bases, with 11 bases between. Looked up from germline, CDR1 is MNHEY and CDR2 is SMNVEV (reference sequence). The CDR3 is 12 residues long. CDR3 bases: TGTGCCAGCAGTCCGGTAATTGGGCCCCAGCATTTT. Its translation is CASSPVIGPQHF.

J is TRBJ1-1 and V is TRBV6-2 or TRBV6-3; D is perhaps TRBD1 (6 bases). Per germline, CDR1 MNHEY and CDR2 SVGEGT. CDR3 length: 12 amino acids. V gave up 7 bases and J gave up 10 bases, with 16 bases separating them. CDR3 amino acids: CASNTGLGIAFF. The CDR3 DNA reads as TGTGCCAGCAATACAGGGTTGGGGATAGCTTTCTTT.

This clonotype has just a few counts. V gene TRBV7-2 combines with J gene TRBJ1-3; TRBD1 agrees at 7 bases. The CDR3 loop spans 15 amino acids. Germline CDR1 is SGHTA and CDR2 is FQGNSA. The ends lost 1 base at V and 1 base at J; junction bases unmatched: 1. CDR3 sequence: CASSLVTGSGNTIYF. The CDR3 DNA sequence: TGTGCCAGCAGCTTAGTGACAGGGTCTGGAAACACCATATATTTT. Complete variable domain (other parts from reference TRBV7-2 and TRBJ1-3): GAGVSQSPSNKVTEKGKDVELRCDPISGHTALYWYRQSLGQGLEFLIYFQGNSAPDKSGLPSDRFSAERTGGSVSTLTIQRTQQEDSAVYLCASSLVTGSGNTIYFGEGSWLTVV.

This chain links TRBV5-6 with TRBJ2-5; possibly TRBD2 for D (5 bases). This CDR3 is built from 14 residues. Germline V gene lookup returns CDR1 SGHDT and CDR2 YYEEEE. With 3 bases removed from V and 4 bases from J, the gap between germline ends came to 13 bases. In nucleotides, the CDR3 is TGTGCCAGCAGCTCCGCGAGGGCGGGAGAGACCCAGTACTTC. It is translated as CASSSARAGETQYF. The full variable domain, its missing parts supplied by reference TRBV5-6 and TRBJ2-5, is DAGVTQSPTHLIKTRGQQVTLRCSPKSGHDTVSWYQQALGQGPQFIFQYYEEEERQRGNFPDRFSGHQFPNYSSELNVNALLLGDSALYLCASSSARAGETQYFGPGTRLLVL.

The chain recombines TRBV28 with TRBJ1-4; D not certain. V lost 6 bases to trimming and J lost 0 bases, with 14 bases between them. The CDR3 has 16 residues. The germline V gene encodes CDR1 MDHEN and CDR2 SYDVKM. The CDR3 reads CASSSIYPATNEKLFF. The CDR3 coding sequence is TGTGCCAGCAGCTCGATTTACCCGGCAACTAATGAAAAACTGTTTTTT. Drawing the rest from reference TRBV28 and TRBJ1-4, the complete variable domain is DVKVTQSSRYLVKRTGEKVFLECVQDMDHENMFWYRQDPGLGLRLIYFSYDVKMKEKGDIPEGYSVSREKKERFSLILESASTNQTSMYLCASSSIYPATNEKLFFGSGTQLSVL.

V gene TRBV5-1 combines with J gene TRBJ1-2; no clear D. The germline CDR1 and CDR2 sequences are SGHRS and YFSETQ. CDR3 length equals 15 residues. Trimming removed 0 bases from V and 4 bases from J, with 13 bases in between. This chain's CDR3 is CASSLVAEVGYGYTF. DNA of the CDR3: TGCGCCAGCAGCTTGGTGGCAGAAGTCGGCTATGGCTACACCTTC.

This clonotype was found a few times. This rearrangement joins TRBV7-8 to TRBJ1-5; D possibly corresponds to TRBD1 (5 bases). Trimming took 3 bases from V and 3 from J, leaving 12 bases between them. This CDR3 is 15 amino acids long. CDR1 is SGHVS, CDR2 FQNEAQ, per germline. CDR3 sequence (DNA): TGTGCCAGCAGCTTGGGCCAGGGCCTCAATCAGCCCCAGCATTTT. Amino acid sequence: CASSLGQGLNQPQHF.

There are a few counts of this clonotype. The genes are TRBV6-5 and TRBJ1-2; D unclear. This CDR3 region has 14 residues. V gave up 2 bases and J gave up 6 bases, with 13 bases separating them. CDR1 MNHEY and CDR2 SVGAGI come from the germline V gene. The CDR3 sequence: CASSYPLGSDGYTF. For the CDR3, the DNA is TGTGCCAGCAGTTACCCCTTAGGGTCGGATGGCTACACCTTC.

This clonotype was observed a handful of times. The chain joins TRBV19 to TRBJ1-2; tentative D call: TRBD1 (5 bases). This CDR3 comprises 13 residues. CDR1 is LNHDA and CDR2 is SQIVND in the germline V gene (reference sequence). V was pared by 0 bases and J by 3 bases, with 5 bases between. The CDR3 region is CASSIDRDYGYTF. CDR3 DNA: TGTGCCAGTAGTATAGACAGGGACTATGGCTACACCTTC.

This chain joins TRBV6-1 and TRBJ2-1; possibly TRBD2 for D (6 bases). Trimming shortened V by 6 bases and J by 2 bases, and 14 bases separated the two germline ends. The CDR3 totals 15 residues. Germline loops: CDR1 MNHNS, CDR2 SASEGT. CDR3 amino acids: CASRGGSETYNEQFF. Here the CDR3 DNA reads TGTGCCAGCAGGGGGGGTAGCGAGACCTACAATGAGCAGTTCTTC.

The chain couples TRBV18 to TRBJ1-5; 9 bases line up with TRBD1. V gave up 3 bases and J gave up 5 bases; unmatched junction bases: 8. Per the germline V gene, CDR1 is KGHSH and CDR2 is LQKENI. The CDR3 has 16 amino acids. CDR3 DNA: TGTGCCAGCTCACCGGGACAGGGCGGGAAGGATCAGCCCCAGCATTTT. Translation: CASSPGQGGKDQPQHF.

V gene TRBV11-3 combines with J gene TRBJ2-7; D is perhaps TRBD1 (7 bases). V was trimmed by 1 base and J by 0 bases, leaving 19 bases between them. The CDR3 is 18 amino acids. Germline V lookup: CDR1 SGHNT, CDR2 YENEEA. Here the CDR3 reads CASSLVVLGGDSSYEQYF. CDR3 coding DNA: TGTGCCAGCAGCTTAGTTGTCTTGGGCGGGGACAGCTCCTACGAGCAGTACTTC. The full variable domain, with the rest looked up from reference TRBV11-3 and TRBJ2-7, is EAGVVQSPRYKIIEKKQPVAFWCNPISGHNTLYWYLQNLGQGPELLIRYENEEAVDDSQLPKDRFSAERLKGVDSTLKIQPAELGDSAVYLCASSLVVLGGDSSYEQYFGPGTRLTVT.

V and J are TRBV20-1 and TRBJ1-5; no definite D call. Looked up from germline, CDR1 is DFQATT and CDR2 is SNEGSKA (reference sequence). Trimming left V 2 bases short and J 0 bases short, with 14 bases between. The CDR3 spans 16 residues. CDR3 in amino acids: CSARPKREYSNQPQHF. The CDR3 region has the DNA TGCAGTGCTAGACCTAAAAGGGAGTATAGCAATCAGCCCCAGCATTTT.

V gene TRBV4-2 combines with J gene TRBJ2-7; 9 nucleotides agree with TRBD1. V was pared by 3 bases and J by 1 base, with 7 bases of the junction left unmatched. This CDR3 is 16 amino acids long. Germline V gene data show CDR1 as LGHNA and CDR2 as YNFKEQ. The CDR3 loop is CASSQLQGAPSYEQYF. The CDR3 nucleotides read TGTGCCAGCAGCCAGCTACAGGGGGCCCCTTCCTACGAGCAGTACTTC.

Here the CDR3 DNA reads TGTGCCATCAGTGAGTCGTCGGCGGACACCGGGGAGCTGTTTTTT. Translated: CAISESSADTGELFF. V and J are TRBV10-3 and TRBJ2-2; D is uncertain. Trimming stripped 0 bases from V and 3 bases from J, with 8 bases between. The CDR3 is made up of 15 amino acids. The germline V gene has CDR1 ENHRY and CDR2 SYGVKD.